Sequencing of this T cell receptor (beta chain) was carried out in a study of T cell responses to AZD1222 COVID-19 vaccine. TCRdb's copy holds only in-frame clones and misses some; the assay was immunoSEQ multiplex PCR. The repertoire includes tens of thousands of clones, around 90% of them detected once, and 11% sits in the top ten. V was cut by 7 bases and J by 1 base, with 6 bases left in between. CDR1 and CDR2 from the germline V gene are SGDLS and YYNGEE. The CDR3 loop spans 12 amino acids. This specimen consisted of peripheral blood, obtained 28 days after the second AZD1222 dose. This TCR was recovered from an adult who received the AZD1222 COVID-19 vaccine. This chain connects TRBV9 to TRBJ1-3; TRBD1 might be the D (5 bases). The CDR3 region has the DNA TGTGCCAGCCGGGGGTCTGGAAACACCATATATTTT. Its protein is CASRGSGNTIYF.